Listed below are T cell receptor beta chains from one sample, sequenced in a study of blood T cell repertoires in COVID-19. Using immunoSEQ multiplex PCR, the repertoire was profiled, and TCRdb retains in-frame clones only, with some absent. This table holds some 230,000 clones, about 79% found once. The material sequenced was PBMCs or T cells enriched from blood (not recorded which). The receptors were gathered from a woman in her 40s with acute COVID-19. The CDR3 runs from the conserved cysteine through the conserved F or W. A D gene is named only where the DNA matches it firmly. Clone sizes are given selectively: once, few, many, or a class where the clone is expanded.

v_gene	j_gene	d_gene	abundance	CDR3aa	CDR3nt
TRBV29-1	TRBJ1-1	NA	few	CSVRAGANTEAFF	TGCAGCGTTAGGGCAGGGGCTAACACTGAAGCTTTCTTT
TRBV28	TRBJ1-5	TRBD1	NA	CASSFRDRGMSQPQHF	TGTGCCAGCAGTTTTCGGGACAGGGGGATGAGTCAGCCCCAGCATTTT
TRBV10-3	TRBJ1-1	NA	NA	CAISDRVGGTEAFF	TGTGCCATCAGTGACAGGGTGGGGGGCACTGAAGCTTTCTTT
TRBV10-3	TRBJ2-3	NA	NA	CAISDPAANQDTQYF	TGTGCCATCAGTGATCCGGCGGCCAACCAGGATACGCAGTATTTT
TRBV6-2/TRBV6-3	TRBJ2-3	NA	NA	CASSYVAETDTQYF	TGTGCCAGCAGTTACGTAGCGGAAACAGATACGCAGTATTTT
TRBV19	TRBJ2-1	NA	NA	CASSIGVYNEQFF	TGTGCCAGTAGTATCGGAGTGTACAATGAGCAGTTCTTC
TRBV5-4	TRBJ2-5	NA	NA	CASSLHSRETQYF	TGTGCCAGCAGCCTCCACTCCCGAGAGACCCAGTACTTC
TRBV12-5	TRBJ2-2	NA	NA	CASSRGGTGELFF	TGTGCTAGTAGTAGAGGGGGCACCGGGGAGCTGTTTTTT
TRBV18	TRBJ1-1	NA	NA	CASLEEIMNTEAFF	TGTGCCAGTCTGGAGGAAATCATGAACACTGAAGCTTTCTTT
TRBV7-9	TRBJ2-7	TRBD1	NA	CASSLPATGGIGSYEQYF	TGTGCCAGCAGCTTACCAGCGACAGGGGGCATCGGATCCTACGAGCAGTACTTC
TRBV18	TRBJ1-2	NA	NA	CASSLGPDPFYGYTF	TGTGCCAGCTCATTGGGGCCTGACCCCTTTTATGGCTACACCTTC
TRBV28	TRBJ2-1	NA	NA	CASSPPANEQFF	TGTGCCAGCAGTCCCCCAGCGAATGAGCAGTTCTTC